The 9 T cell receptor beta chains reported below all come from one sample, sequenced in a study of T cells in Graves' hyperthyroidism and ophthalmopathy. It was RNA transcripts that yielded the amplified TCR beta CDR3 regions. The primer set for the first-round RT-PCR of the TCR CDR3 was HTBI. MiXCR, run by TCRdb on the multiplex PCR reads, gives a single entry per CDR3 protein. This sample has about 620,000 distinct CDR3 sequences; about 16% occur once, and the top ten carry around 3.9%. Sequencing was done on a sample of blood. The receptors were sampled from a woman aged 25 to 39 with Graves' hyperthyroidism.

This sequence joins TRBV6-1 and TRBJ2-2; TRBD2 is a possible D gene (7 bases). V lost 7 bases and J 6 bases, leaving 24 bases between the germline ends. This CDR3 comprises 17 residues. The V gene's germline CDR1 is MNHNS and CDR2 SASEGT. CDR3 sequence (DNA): TGTGCCAGCACTCCGGGACTATCGGGCCCAGGGGCCGGGGAGCTGTTTTTT. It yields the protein CASTPGLSGPGAGELFF.

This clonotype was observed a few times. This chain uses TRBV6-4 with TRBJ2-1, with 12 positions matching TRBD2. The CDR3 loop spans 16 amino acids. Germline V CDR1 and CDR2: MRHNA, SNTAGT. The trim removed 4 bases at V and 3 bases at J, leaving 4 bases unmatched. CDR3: CASSVLAGGSYNEQFF. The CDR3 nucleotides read TGTGCCAGCAGTGTACTAGCGGGAGGCAGCTACAATGAGCAGTTCTTC.

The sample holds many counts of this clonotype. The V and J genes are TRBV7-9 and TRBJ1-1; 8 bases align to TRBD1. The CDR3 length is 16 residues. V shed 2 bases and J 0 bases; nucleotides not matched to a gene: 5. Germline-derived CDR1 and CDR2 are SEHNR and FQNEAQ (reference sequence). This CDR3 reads CASSLRTGLMNTEAFF. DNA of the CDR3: TGTGCCAGCAGCTTAAGGACAGGGCTCATGAACACTGAAGCTTTCTTT.

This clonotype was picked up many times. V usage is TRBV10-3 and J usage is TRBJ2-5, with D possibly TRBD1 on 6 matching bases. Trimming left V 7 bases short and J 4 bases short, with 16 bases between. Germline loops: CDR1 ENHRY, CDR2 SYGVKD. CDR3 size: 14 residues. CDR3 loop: CAINIGGHGETQYF. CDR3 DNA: TGTGCCATCAATATAGGGGGACACGGAGAGACCCAGTACTTC.

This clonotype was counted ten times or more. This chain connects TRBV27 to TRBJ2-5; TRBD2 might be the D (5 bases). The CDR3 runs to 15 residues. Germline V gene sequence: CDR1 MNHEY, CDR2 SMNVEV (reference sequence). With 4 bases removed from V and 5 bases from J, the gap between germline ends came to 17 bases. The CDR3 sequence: CASSSLGLSGETQYF. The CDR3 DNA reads TGTGCCAGCAGTTCACTAGGGCTCAGCGGTGAGACCCAGTACTTC.

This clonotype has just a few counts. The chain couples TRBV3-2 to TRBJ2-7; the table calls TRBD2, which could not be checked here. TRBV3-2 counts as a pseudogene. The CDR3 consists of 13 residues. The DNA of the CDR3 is TGTGCCAGCAGCCAAGATCGGACCGGGAGGATGTACTTC. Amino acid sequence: CASSQDRTGRMYF.

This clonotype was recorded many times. The CDR3 coding sequence is TGTGCCTTACGACCAGGAAATGAGCAGTTCTTC. Encoded protein: CALRPGNEQFF. The genes are TRBV30 and TRBJ2-1; D remains unclear. The CDR3 is 11 amino acids. V lost 7 bases and J lost 7, with 11 bases in between. Germline CDR1 is GTSNPN and CDR2 is SVGIG (reference sequence).

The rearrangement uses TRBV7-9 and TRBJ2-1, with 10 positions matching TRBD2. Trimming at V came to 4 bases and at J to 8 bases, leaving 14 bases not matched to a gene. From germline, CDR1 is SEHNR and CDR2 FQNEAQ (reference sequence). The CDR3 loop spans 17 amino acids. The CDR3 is CASSSLSLASGGHEQFF. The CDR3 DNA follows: TGTGCCAGCAGCTCCCTCTCCCTGGCTAGCGGGGGTCATGAGCAGTTCTTC.

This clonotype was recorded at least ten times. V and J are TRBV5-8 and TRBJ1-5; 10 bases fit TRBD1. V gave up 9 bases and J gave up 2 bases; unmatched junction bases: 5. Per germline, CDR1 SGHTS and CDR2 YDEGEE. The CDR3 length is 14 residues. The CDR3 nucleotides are TGTGCCACCCAAGGGACAGGGGGCAATCAGCCCCAGCATTTT. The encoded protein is CATQGTGGNQPQHF.